Listed below are T cell receptor beta chains from one sample, sequenced in a study of Graves' ophthalmopathy and Graves' hyperthyroidism. TCRdb reprocessed the multiplex PCR reads via MiXCR and lists one record per CDR3 protein. The table lists approximately 700,000 distinct CDR3 sequences, 35% to 50% of them singletons, with about 3.3% in the top ten. Sequenced: peripheral blood. The receptor source for this set is an adult man with Graves' ophthalmopathy. CDR3s include the opening cysteine and the closing phenylalanine or tryptophan. The order of the fields is J gene, V gene, clone size, D gene, CDR3 protein, CDR3 DNA. A D gene is named only where the DNA matches it firmly. Part of the rows lack a size; the others show once, few, many or a class for expanded clones.

j_call: TRBJ2-5
v_call: TRBV20-1
clone_size: few
d_call: -
cdr3_aa: CSARVGDWRLDGGETQYF
cdr3_nt: TGCAGTGCTAGAGTTGGGGACTGGAGACTAGACGGTGGAGAGACCCAGTACTTC

j_call: TRBJ2-7
v_call: TRBV11-3
clone_size: many
d_call: TRBD1
cdr3_aa: CASSRRQGMREQYF
cdr3_nt: TGTGCCAGCAGCCGTCGACAGGGGATGCGGGAGCAGTACTTC

j_call: TRBJ2-7
v_call: TRBV9
clone_size: few
d_call: TRBD1
cdr3_aa: CASSLQGFGQYF
cdr3_nt: TGTGCCAGCAGCCTACAGGGGTTTGGGCAGTACTTC

j_call: TRBJ2-2
v_call: TRBV7-2
clone_size: once
d_call: -
cdr3_aa: CASSQVPGQNTGELFF
cdr3_nt: TGTGCCAGCAGCCAAGTGCCTGGACAGAACACCGGGGAGCTGTTTTTT

j_call: TRBJ1-5
v_call: TRBV15
clone_size: many
d_call: -
cdr3_aa: CATSRDLGAQPQHF
cdr3_nt: TGTGCCACCAGCAGAGATTTGGGGGCCCAGCCCCAGCATTTT

j_call: TRBJ1-2
v_call: TRBV6-1
clone_size: many
d_call: -
cdr3_aa: CASSENPGQTNYGYTF
cdr3_nt: TGTGCCAGCAGTGAAAACCCAGGGCAGACGAACTATGGCTACACCTTC

j_call: TRBJ2-7
v_call: TRBV6-6
clone_size: -
d_call: -
cdr3_aa: CASTGPQGLSYEQYF
cdr3_nt: TGTGCCAGCACCGGGCCCCAGGGCCTGTCCTACGAGCAGTACTTC

j_call: TRBJ2-2
v_call: TRBV12-3/TRBV12-4
clone_size: -
d_call: TRBD1
cdr3_aa: CASSLVEGASIGELFF
cdr3_nt: TGTGCCAGCAGTTTAGTTGAGGGGGCTTCGATCGGGGAGCTGTTTTTT

j_call: TRBJ2-5
v_call: TRBV7-9
clone_size: -
d_call: TRBD2
cdr3_aa: CASSWLGLDWGEQYF
cdr3_nt: TGTGCCAGCAGCTGGTTGGGACTAGATTGGGGAGAGCAGTACTTC

j_call: TRBJ1-3
v_call: TRBV7-8
clone_size: many
d_call: TRBD1
cdr3_aa: CASSLGHYRGGNTIYF
cdr3_nt: TGTGCCAGCAGCTTAGGACATTACAGGGGCGGAAACACCATATATTTT

j_call: TRBJ1-2
v_call: TRBV7-9
clone_size: many
d_call: -
cdr3_aa: CASSLARRGTDGYTF
cdr3_nt: TGTGCCAGCAGCTTAGCTCGGAGAGGGACGGATGGCTACACCTTC

j_call: TRBJ2-2
v_call: TRBV29-1
clone_size: -
d_call: -
cdr3_aa: CSVANGELFF
cdr3_nt: TGCAGCGTCGCGAACGGGGAGCTGTTTTTT

j_call: TRBJ1-2
v_call: TRBV7-3
clone_size: many
d_call: -
cdr3_aa: CASSLSADSNYGYTF
cdr3_nt: TGTGCCAGCAGCTTATCCGCCGACAGTAACTATGGCTACACCTTC

j_call: TRBJ1-5
v_call: TRBV10-3
clone_size: many
d_call: -
cdr3_aa: CAISESSLNQPQHF
cdr3_nt: TGTGCCATCAGTGAGTCGTCGCTAAATCAGCCCCAGCATTTT

j_call: TRBJ1-1
v_call: TRBV19
clone_size: -
d_call: -
cdr3_aa: CASMSGGDTEAFF
cdr3_nt: TGTGCCAGTATGAGCGGAGGGGACACTGAAGCTTTCTTT

j_call: TRBJ2-5
v_call: TRBV10-3
clone_size: -
d_call: TRBD2
cdr3_aa: CASRPGTSGGGTYGTETQYF
cdr3_nt: TGTGCCAGCAGGCCCGGGACTAGCGGGGGGGGAACCTACGGGACGGAGACCCAGTACTTC

j_call: TRBJ2-7
v_call: TRBV11-2
clone_size: -
d_call: -
cdr3_aa: CASSRSRGGEQYF
cdr3_nt: TGTGCCAGCAGCCGATCCAGGGGTGGCGAGCAGTACTTC

j_call: TRBJ1-1
v_call: TRBV7-8
clone_size: few
d_call: TRBD1
cdr3_aa: CASSAPWTGSNTEAFF
cdr3_nt: TGTGCCAGCAGTGCCCCCTGGACAGGTTCGAACACTGAAGCTTTCTTT

j_call: TRBJ2-7
v_call: TRBV2
clone_size: many
d_call: -
cdr3_aa: CASRPERKGKQYF
cdr3_nt: TGTGCCAGCAGACCGGAGCGCAAGGGGAAGCAGTACTTC

j_call: TRBJ2-5
v_call: TRBV7-6
clone_size: -
d_call: -
cdr3_aa: CASSLGGLHQTQYF
cdr3_nt: TGTGCCAGCAGCTTAGGGGGCCTCCACCAGACCCAGTACTTC

j_call: TRBJ1-4
v_call: TRBV2
clone_size: -
d_call: -
cdr3_aa: CASSDVGKLFF
cdr3_nt: TGTGCCAGCAGTGATGTGGGAAAACTGTTTTTT

j_call: TRBJ1-2
v_call: TRBV9
clone_size: -
d_call: -
cdr3_aa: CASSAGGRTYGYTF
cdr3_nt: TGTGCCAGCAGCGCCGGGGGGCGTACCTATGGCTACACCTTC

j_call: TRBJ1-2
v_call: TRBV2
clone_size: many
d_call: -
cdr3_aa: CASSGFLPGGYTF
cdr3_nt: TGTGCCAGCAGTGGGTTCCTGCCAGGAGGCTACACCTTC

j_call: TRBJ1-6
v_call: TRBV6-5
clone_size: few
d_call: -
cdr3_aa: CASSRVVSSSYNSPLHF
cdr3_nt: TGTGCCAGCAGCCGAGTCGTTTCAAGCTCCTATAATTCACCCCTCCACTTT

j_call: TRBJ1-4
v_call: TRBV4-1
clone_size: -
d_call: -
cdr3_aa: CASSLAAEGDEKLFF
cdr3_nt: TGTGCCAGCAGCCTTGCTGCTGAGGGGGATGAAAAACTGTTTTTT

j_call: TRBJ1-2
v_call: TRBV7-9
clone_size: few
d_call: TRBD1
cdr3_aa: CASSKQGALGSGYTF
cdr3_nt: TGTGCCAGCAGCAAACAGGGGGCACTTGGCTCTGGCTACACCTTC

j_call: TRBJ2-5
v_call: TRBV29-1
clone_size: -
d_call: TRBD2
cdr3_aa: CSVGSGGRGARETQYF
cdr3_nt: TGCAGCGTTGGAAGCGGAGGGCGGGGGGCCAGGGAGACCCAGTACTTC

j_call: TRBJ2-5
v_call: TRBV20-1
clone_size: -
d_call: TRBD1
cdr3_aa: CSAWTGGSQYF
cdr3_nt: TGCAGTGCCTGGACAGGGGGGAGCCAGTACTTC

j_call: TRBJ1-2
v_call: TRBV15
clone_size: many
d_call: -
cdr3_aa: CATAPGVDHGYTF
cdr3_nt: TGTGCCACCGCCCCAGGGGTTGACCATGGCTACACCTTC

j_call: TRBJ1-6
v_call: TRBV15
clone_size: many
d_call: -
cdr3_aa: CATSRESNSPLHF
cdr3_nt: TGTGCCACCAGCAGAGAATCTAATTCACCCCTCCACTTT

j_call: TRBJ1-6
v_call: TRBV10-3
clone_size: -
d_call: -
cdr3_aa: CASSYAEVQNSPLHF
cdr3_nt: TGTGCCAGCAGCTATGCAGAGGTTCAAAATTCACCCCTCCACTTT

j_call: TRBJ2-5
v_call: TRBV25-1
clone_size: -
d_call: -
cdr3_aa: CASLEGARQETQYF
cdr3_nt: TGTGCCAGCCTGGAGGGGGCGCGGCAAGAGACCCAGTACTTC

j_call: TRBJ1-5
v_call: TRBV10-3
clone_size: -
d_call: -
cdr3_aa: CASSYSAGNQPQHF
cdr3_nt: TGTGCCAGCAGTTACTCGGCAGGCAATCAGCCCCAGCATTTT

j_call: TRBJ2-3
v_call: TRBV5-5
clone_size: -
d_call: -
cdr3_aa: CASSRTDTQYF
cdr3_nt: TGTGCCAGCAGCCGCACAGATACGCAGTATTTT

j_call: TRBJ1-6
v_call: TRBV9
clone_size: few
d_call: TRBD1
cdr3_aa: CASSQGQGRGSPLHF
cdr3_nt: TGTGCCAGCAGCCAAGGACAGGGACGGGGTTCACCCCTCCACTTT

j_call: TRBJ2-1
v_call: TRBV29-1
clone_size: -
d_call: TRBD1
cdr3_aa: CSVEEGTGGSYNEQFF
cdr3_nt: TGCAGCGTTGAAGAGGGGACAGGGGGTTCCTACAATGAGCAGTTCTTC

j_call: TRBJ1-4
v_call: TRBV6-5
clone_size: few
d_call: TRBD1
cdr3_aa: CASSPYGQENEKLFF
cdr3_nt: TGTGCCAGCAGTCCATACGGACAGGAGAATGAAAAACTGTTTTTT

j_call: TRBJ2-7
v_call: TRBV12-3/TRBV12-4
clone_size: many
d_call: TRBD1
cdr3_aa: CASSSTRTGGNEQYF
cdr3_nt: TGTGCCAGCAGTTCTACCAGGACAGGGGGCAACGAGCAGTACTTC